This record concerns one T cell receptor (beta chain) sequence. The germline V gene encodes CDR1 LGHNT and CDR2 FRNRAP. The CDR3 is 17 residues long. J was trimmed by 4 bases and V by 5 bases; bases with no gene match: 6. Here immunoSEQ multiplex PCR was the method, and the copy in TCRdb shows in-frame clones only, minus some. This repertoire shows tens of thousands of clones, 80% to 95% found once; its top ten account for about 8.6%. The data stem from a study of PD-1 and CTLA-4 blockade in melanoma. The receptor was isolated from a human donor with melanoma. The sample was CD8+ T cells from peripheral blood, taken from a patient given anti-PD-1 treatment. The chain recombines TRBV12-5 with TRBJ2-3, with 16 bases matching TRBD2. CDR3 DNA sequence: TGTGCTAGTGGTACCGGGACTAGCGGGAGGGCCGCAGATACGCAGTATTTT. As protein: CASGTGTSGRAADTQYF.